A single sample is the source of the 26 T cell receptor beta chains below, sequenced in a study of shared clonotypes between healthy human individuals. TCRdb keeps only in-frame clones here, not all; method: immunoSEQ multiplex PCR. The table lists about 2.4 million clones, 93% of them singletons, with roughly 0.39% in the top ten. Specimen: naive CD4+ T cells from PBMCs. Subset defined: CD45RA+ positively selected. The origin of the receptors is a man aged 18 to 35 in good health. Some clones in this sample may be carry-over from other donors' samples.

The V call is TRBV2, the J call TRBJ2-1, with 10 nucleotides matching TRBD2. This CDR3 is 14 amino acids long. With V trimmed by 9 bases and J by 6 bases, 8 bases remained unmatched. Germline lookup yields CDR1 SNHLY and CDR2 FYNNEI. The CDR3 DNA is TGTGCCAGTGACCGTAGCGGGAGGCCCAATGAGCAGTTCTTC. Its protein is CASDRSGRPNEQFF.

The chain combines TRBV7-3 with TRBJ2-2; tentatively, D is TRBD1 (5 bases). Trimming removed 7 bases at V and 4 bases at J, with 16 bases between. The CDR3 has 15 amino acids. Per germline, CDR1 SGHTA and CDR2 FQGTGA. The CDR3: CASTPDTTGTGELFF. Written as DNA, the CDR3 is TGTGCCAGCACGCCGGACACGACGGGCACCGGGGAGCTGTTTTTT.

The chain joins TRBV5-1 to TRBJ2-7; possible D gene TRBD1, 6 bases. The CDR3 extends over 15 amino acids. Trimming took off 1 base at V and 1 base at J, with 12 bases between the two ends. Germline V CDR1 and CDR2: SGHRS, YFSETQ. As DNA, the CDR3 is TGCGCCAGCAGCTTGTTTTGGGACATTTCCTACGAGCAGTACTTC. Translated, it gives CASSLFWDISYEQYF.

For the CDR3, the DNA is TGTGCCAGCAGCCCGTGGGGCGGCTACACCTTC. Translated, it gives CASSPWGGYTF. The chain links TRBV27 to TRBJ1-2; TRBD1 might be the D (5 bases). From germline, CDR1 is MNHEY and CDR2 SMNVEV (reference sequence). The CDR3 length is 11 residues. Trimming took 6 bases from V and 8 from J, leaving 10 bases between them.

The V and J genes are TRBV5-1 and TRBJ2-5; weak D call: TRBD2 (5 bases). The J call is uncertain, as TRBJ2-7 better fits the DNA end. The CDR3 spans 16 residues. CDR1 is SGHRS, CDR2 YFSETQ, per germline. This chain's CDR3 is CASPNHSADLVDEQYF. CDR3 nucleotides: TGCGCCAGTCCTAACCACTCAGCGGACCTGGTAGACGAGCAGTACTTC.

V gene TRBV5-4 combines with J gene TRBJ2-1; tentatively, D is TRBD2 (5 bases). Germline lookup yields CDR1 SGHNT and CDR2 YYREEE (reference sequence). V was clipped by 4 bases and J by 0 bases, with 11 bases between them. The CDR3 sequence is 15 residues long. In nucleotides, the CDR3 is TGTGCCAGCAGCCCGACTATCAACTCCTACAATGAGCAGTTCTTC. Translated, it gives CASSPTINSYNEQFF.

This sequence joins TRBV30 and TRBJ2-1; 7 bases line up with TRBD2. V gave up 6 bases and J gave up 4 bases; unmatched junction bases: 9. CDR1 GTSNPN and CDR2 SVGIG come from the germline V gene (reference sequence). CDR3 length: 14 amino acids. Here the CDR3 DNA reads TGTGCCTGCCGATCAAGCGGGAAGTACAATGAGCAGTTCTTC. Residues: CACRSSGKYNEQFF.

The DNA for the CDR3 is TGTGCCAGTAGTGGCAGTCTCCCAGTTGGGCTGTTTTTT. Translation gives CASSGSLPVGLFF. This rearrangement joins TRBV19 to TRBJ1-4; D not certain. CDR3 length equals 13 residues. V was shortened by 5 bases and J by 14 bases, with 18 bases between the two germline ends. The V gene's germline CDR1 is LNHDA and CDR2 SQIVND (reference sequence). The full variable domain, rest sourced from reference TRBV19 and TRBJ1-4, is DGGITQSPKYLFRKEGQNVTLSCEQNLNHDAMYWYRQDPGQGLRLIYYSQIVNDFQKGDIAEGYSVSREKKESFPLTVTSAQKNPTAFYLCASSGSLPVGLFFGSGTQLSVL.

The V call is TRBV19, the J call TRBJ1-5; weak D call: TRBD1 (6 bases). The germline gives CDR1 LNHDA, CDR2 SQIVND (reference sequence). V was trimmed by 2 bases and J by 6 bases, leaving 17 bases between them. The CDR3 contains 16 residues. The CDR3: CASSISAAGVSQPQHF. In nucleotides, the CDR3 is TGTGCCAGTAGTATATCCGCGGCAGGGGTTTCTCAGCCCCAGCATTTT.

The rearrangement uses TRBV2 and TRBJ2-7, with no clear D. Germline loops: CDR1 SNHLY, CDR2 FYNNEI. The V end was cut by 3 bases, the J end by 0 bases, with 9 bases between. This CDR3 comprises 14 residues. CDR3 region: CASSETAYSYEQYF. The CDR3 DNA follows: TGTGCCAGCAGTGAGACGGCATACTCCTACGAGCAGTACTTC.

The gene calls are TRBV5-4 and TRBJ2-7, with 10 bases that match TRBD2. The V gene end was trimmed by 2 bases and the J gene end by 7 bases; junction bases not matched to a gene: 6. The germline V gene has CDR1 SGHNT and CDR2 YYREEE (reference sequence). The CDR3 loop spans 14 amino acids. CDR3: CASSLAGGPGEQYF. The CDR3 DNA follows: TGTGCCAGCAGCTTAGCGGGAGGGCCGGGAGAGCAGTACTTC.

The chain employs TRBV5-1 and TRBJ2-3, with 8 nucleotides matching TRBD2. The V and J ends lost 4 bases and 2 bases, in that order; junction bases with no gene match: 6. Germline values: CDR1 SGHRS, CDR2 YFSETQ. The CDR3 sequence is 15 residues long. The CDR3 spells CASSQTGGSTDTQYF. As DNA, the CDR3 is TGCGCCAGCAGCCAAACGGGAGGGTCCACAGATACGCAGTATTTT.

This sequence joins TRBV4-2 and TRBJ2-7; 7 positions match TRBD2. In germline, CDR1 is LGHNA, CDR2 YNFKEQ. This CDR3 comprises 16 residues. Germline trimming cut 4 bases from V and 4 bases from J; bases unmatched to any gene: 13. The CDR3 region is CASSRGEAGDHYEQYF. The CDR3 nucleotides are TGTGCCAGCAGCCGGGGGGAGGCGGGAGATCATTACGAGCAGTACTTC.

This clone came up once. The CDR3 is CASSEHVSGETQYF. CDR3 in DNA: TGTGCCAGCAGTGAGCACGTCTCGGGAGAGACCCAGTACTTC. This chain connects TRBV6-1 to TRBJ2-5; D uncertain. Looked up from germline, CDR1 is MNHNS and CDR2 is SASEGT. CDR3 length: 14 residues. V was clipped by 3 bases and J by 4 bases, with 12 bases between them.

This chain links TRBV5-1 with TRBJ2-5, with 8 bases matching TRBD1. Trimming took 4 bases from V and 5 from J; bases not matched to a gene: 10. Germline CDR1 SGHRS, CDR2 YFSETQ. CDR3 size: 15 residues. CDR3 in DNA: TGCGCCAGCAGCATTTCACCAGGGGGCCTGGAGACCCAGTACTTC. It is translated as CASSISPGGLETQYF.

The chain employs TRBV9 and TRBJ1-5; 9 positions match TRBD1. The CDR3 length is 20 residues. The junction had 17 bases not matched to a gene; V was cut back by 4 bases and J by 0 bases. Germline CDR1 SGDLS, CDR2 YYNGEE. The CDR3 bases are TGTGCCAGCAGCATTCGCTCCGGGACAGGGCTGGCCCTTAGCAATCAGCCCCAGCATTTT. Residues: CASSIRSGTGLALSNQPQHF.

CDR3 in DNA: TGCGCCAGCAGCTCAGGAGGAGGGTTCGGGGAGACCCAGTACTTC. Translating it yields CASSSGGGFGETQYF. V gene TRBV5-1 combines with J gene TRBJ2-5, with D possibly being TRBD2 (6 bases). The CDR3 is 15 residues long. CDR1 is SGHRS, CDR2 YFSETQ, per germline. V shed 3 bases and J shed 5 bases, with 17 bases lying between them. The variable domain in full, with the rest retrieved from reference TRBV5-1 and TRBJ2-5, is KAGVTQTPRYLIKTRGQQVTLSCSPISGHRSVSWYQQTPGQGLQFLFEYFSETQRNKGNFPGRFSGRQFSNSRSEMNVSTLELGDSALYLCASSSGGGFGETQYFGPGTRLLVL.

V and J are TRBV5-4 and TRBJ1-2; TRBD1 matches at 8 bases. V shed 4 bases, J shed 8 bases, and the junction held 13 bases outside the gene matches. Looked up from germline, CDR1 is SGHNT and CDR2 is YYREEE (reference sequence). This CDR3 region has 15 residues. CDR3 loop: CASSEDRGGGIGYTF. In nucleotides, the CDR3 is TGTGCCAGCAGCGAAGACAGGGGAGGAGGAATAGGCTACACCTTC.

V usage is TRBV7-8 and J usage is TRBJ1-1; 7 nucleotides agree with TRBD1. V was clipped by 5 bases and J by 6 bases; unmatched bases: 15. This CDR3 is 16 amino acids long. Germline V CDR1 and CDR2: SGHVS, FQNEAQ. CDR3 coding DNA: TGTGCCAGCAGCATTAGACAGGGAGGGGGTGGCGCTGAAGCTTTCTTT. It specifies CASSIRQGGGGAEAFF.

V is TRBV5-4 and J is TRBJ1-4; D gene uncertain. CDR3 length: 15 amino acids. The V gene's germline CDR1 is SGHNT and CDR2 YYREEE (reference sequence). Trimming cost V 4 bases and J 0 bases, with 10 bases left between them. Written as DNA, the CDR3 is TGTGCCAGCAGCGCCAGAGGCGCAACTAATGAAAAACTGTTTTTT. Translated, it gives CASSARGATNEKLFF. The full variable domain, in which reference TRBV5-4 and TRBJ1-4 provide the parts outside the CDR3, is ETGVTQSPTHLIKTRGQQVTLRCSSQSGHNTVSWYQQALGQGPQFIFQYYREEENGRGNFPPRFSGLQFPNYSSELNVNALELDDSALYLCASSARGATNEKLFFGSGTQLSVL.

CDR3 sequence reads: CASSDRQGRAYEQYF. The CDR3 DNA sequence: TGTGCCAGCAGTGACCGACAGGGAAGGGCCTACGAGCAGTACTTC. V gene TRBV6-1 combines with J gene TRBJ2-7; TRBD1 matches at 7 bases. Germline trimming cut 3 bases from V and 2 bases from J; bases unmatched to any gene: 7. Germline V gene lookup returns CDR1 MNHNS and CDR2 SASEGT. The CDR3 is 15 amino acids.

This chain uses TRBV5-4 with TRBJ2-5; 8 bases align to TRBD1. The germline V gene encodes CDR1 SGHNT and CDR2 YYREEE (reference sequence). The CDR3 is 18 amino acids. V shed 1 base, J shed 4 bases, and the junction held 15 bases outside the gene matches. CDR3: CASSLPTPGRGRGETQYF. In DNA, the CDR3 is TGTGCCAGCAGCTTGCCTACCCCGGGCAGGGGGCGCGGAGAGACCCAGTACTTC.

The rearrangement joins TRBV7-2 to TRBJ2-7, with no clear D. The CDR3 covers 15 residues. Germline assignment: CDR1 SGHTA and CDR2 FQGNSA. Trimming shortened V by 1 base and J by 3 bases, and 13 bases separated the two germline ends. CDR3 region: CASSLGPETIYEQYF. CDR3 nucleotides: TGTGCCAGCAGCTTAGGGCCAGAGACCATCTACGAGCAGTACTTC.

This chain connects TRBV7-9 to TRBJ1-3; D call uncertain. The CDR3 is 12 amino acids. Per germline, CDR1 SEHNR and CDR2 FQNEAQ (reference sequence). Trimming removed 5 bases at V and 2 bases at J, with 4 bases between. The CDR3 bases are TGTGCCAGCAGCCCCGCTGGAAACACCATATATTTT. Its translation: CASSPAGNTIYF.

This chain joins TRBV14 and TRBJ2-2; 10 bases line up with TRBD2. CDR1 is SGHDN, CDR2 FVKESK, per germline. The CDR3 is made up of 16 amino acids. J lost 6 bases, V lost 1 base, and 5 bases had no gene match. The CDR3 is CASSQGSSGRSGELFF. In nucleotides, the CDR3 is TGTGCCAGCAGCCAAGGGTCTAGCGGGAGATCCGGGGAGCTGTTTTTT.

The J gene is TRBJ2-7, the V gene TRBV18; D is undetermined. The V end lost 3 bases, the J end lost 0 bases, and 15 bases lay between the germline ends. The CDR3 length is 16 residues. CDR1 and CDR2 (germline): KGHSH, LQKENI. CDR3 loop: CASSPISGISSYEQYF. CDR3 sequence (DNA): TGTGCCAGCTCACCCATATCGGGCATAAGCTCCTACGAGCAGTACTTC.